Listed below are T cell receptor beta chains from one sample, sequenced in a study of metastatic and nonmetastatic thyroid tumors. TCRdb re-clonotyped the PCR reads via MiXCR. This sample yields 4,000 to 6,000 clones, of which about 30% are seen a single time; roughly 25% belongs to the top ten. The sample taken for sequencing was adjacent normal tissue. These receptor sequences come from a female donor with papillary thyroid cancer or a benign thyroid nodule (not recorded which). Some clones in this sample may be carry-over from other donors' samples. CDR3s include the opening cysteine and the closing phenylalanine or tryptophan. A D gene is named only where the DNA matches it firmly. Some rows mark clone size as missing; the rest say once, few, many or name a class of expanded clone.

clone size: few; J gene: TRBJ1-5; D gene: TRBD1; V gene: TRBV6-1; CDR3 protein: CARKDRGHPQHF; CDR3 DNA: TGTGCCAGGAAGGACAGGGGTCATCCCCAGCATTTT
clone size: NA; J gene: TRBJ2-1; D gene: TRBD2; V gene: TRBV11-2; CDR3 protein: CASSPWTSGFKNEQFF; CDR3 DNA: TGTGCCAGCAGCCCCTGGACTAGCGGATTTAAGAATGAGCAGTTCTTC
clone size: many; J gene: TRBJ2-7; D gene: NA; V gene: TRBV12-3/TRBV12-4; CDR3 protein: CASSLTAEQYF; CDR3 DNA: TGTGCCAGCAGCCTCACGGCGGAGCAGTACTTC
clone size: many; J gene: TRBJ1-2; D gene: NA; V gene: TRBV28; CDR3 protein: CASSRQNYGYTF; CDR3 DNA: TGTGCCAGCAGTAGACAGAACTATGGCTACACCTTC
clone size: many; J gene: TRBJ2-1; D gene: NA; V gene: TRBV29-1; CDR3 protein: CSVEPLPPEQFF; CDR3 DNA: TGCAGCGTTGAGCCACTCCCCCCCGAGCAGTTCTTC
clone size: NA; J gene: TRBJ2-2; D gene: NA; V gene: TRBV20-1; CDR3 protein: CSARELGAGRNTVELFF; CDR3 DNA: TGCAGTGCTAGAGAGTTGGGAGCGGGCAGGAACACCGTTGAGCTGTTCTTT
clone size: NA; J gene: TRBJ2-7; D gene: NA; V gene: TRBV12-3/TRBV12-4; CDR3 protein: CASSLGGPYEQYF; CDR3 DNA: TGTGCCAGCAGTTTAGGGGGTCCCTACGAGCAGTACTTC
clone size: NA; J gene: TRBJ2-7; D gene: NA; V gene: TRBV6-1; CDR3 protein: CASRAGPQIYEQYF; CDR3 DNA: TGTGCCAGCAGGGCGGGTCCTCAAATTTACGAGCAGTACTTC
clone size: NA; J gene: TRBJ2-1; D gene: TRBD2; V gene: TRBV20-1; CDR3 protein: CSALRLAGGPNEQFF; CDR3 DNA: TGCAGTGCTCTAAGACTAGCGGGAGGGCCGAATGAGCAGTTCTTC
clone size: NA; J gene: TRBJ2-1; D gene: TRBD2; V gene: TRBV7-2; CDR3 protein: CASSLAENSYNEQFF; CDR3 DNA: TGTGCCAGCAGCCTAGCGGAGAACTCCTACAATGAGCAGTTCTTC
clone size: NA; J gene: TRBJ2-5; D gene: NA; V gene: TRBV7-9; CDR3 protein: CASSLTILGETQYF; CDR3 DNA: TGTGCCAGCAGCTTAACCATTCTCGGGGAGACCCAGTACTTC
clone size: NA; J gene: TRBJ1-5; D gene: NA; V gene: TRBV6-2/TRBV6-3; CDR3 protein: CASSYPVQPQHF; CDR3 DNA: TGTGCCAGCAGTTACCCGGTTCAGCCCCAGCATTTT
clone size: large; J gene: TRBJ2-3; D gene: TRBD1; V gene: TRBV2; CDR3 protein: CASSADRGDTQYF; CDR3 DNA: TGTGCCAGCAGTGCCGACAGGGGAGATACGCAGTATTTT
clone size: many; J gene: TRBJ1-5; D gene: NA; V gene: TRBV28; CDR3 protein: CASSFGLKQPQHF; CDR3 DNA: TGTGCCAGCAGTTTTGGTTTAAAGCAGCCCCAGCATTTT
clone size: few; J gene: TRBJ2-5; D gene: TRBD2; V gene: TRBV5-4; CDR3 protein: CASSTSGSQETQYF; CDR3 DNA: TGTGCCAGCAGCACTAGCGGAAGTCAAGAGACCCAGTACTTC
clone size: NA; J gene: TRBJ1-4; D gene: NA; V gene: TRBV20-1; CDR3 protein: CSARESQDIGEKLFF; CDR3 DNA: TGCAGTGCTAGAGAGTCCCAGGACATCGGCGAAAAACTGTTTTTT
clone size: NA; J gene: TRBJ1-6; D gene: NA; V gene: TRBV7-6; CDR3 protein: CASAVGSSYNSPLHF; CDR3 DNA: TGTGCCAGCGCCGTCGGGAGCTCCTATAATTCACCCCTCCACTTT